This entry lists 13 T cell receptor beta chains sequenced from one sample in a study of T-cell memory formation after mild COVID-19. One entry per CDR3 protein results from TCRdb running MiXCR on the 5' RACE reads. The sample holds fewer than 600,000 distinct CDR3 sequences, roughly a fifth seen once. Material for sequencing was PBMCs or a T cell subset sorted from them (not recorded which). These receptors were taken from an adult woman who had mild COVID-19 (a few samples of this study predate the infection). Cell type and time point are not known.

This rearrangement joins TRBV7-8 to TRBJ2-1; D is unclear. V shed 1 base and J shed 8 bases, with 6 bases lying between them. The CDR3 is 12 residues long. The germline V gene has CDR1 SGHVS and CDR2 FQNEAQ. CDR3 protein: CASSLELYEQFF. In DNA form, the CDR3 reads TGTGCCAGCAGCTTAGAGTTATATGAGCAGTTCTTC.

This clonotype was seen only a few times. This chain uses TRBV7-3 with TRBJ2-3; D is unresolved. Trimming took off 4 bases at V and 11 bases at J, with 13 bases between the two ends. CDR3 length: 12 amino acids. CDR1 is SGHTA and CDR2 is FQGTGA in the germline V gene. DNA of the CDR3: TGTGCCAGCAGCTCAGACGGTCTCGAGCAGTATTTT. The encoded protein is CASSSDGLEQYF.

This clonotype was seen a handful of times. The CDR3 is CASSFLSAPVGNQPQHF. The CDR3 DNA reads TGTGCCAGCAGTTTTCTTTCCGCCCCCGTAGGCAATCAGCCCCAGCATTTT. The genes are TRBV12-3 or TRBV12-4 and TRBJ1-5; D ambiguous. The V and J ends lost 3 bases and 2 bases respectively, with 17 bases between them. CDR3 length equals 17 residues.

This clonotype was seen a handful of times. The V gene is TRBV4-1, the J gene TRBJ2-1, with 7 bases matching TRBD1. The J segment lost 9 bases and the V segment lost 4 bases, leaving 12 bases of the junction unmatched. Germline loops: CDR1 MGHRA, CDR2 YSYEKL. This CDR3 has 15 residues. CDR3 amino acids: CASSLRGGEVTEQFF. The CDR3 DNA reads as TGCGCCAGCAGCCTGAGAGGGGGCGAAGTTACTGAGCAGTTCTTC.

The chain couples TRBV5-1 to TRBJ2-2; TRBD1 matches at 8 bases. V lost 5 bases to trimming and J lost 3 bases; unmatched junction nucleotides: 6. The CDR3 extends over 15 amino acids. Germline V gene data show CDR1 as SGHRS and CDR2 as YFSETQ. In DNA, the CDR3 is TGCGCCAGCAGTCAGGACAGGGCTGACACCGGGGAGCTGTTTTTT. Translating gives CASSQDRADTGELFF.

The chain has TRBV4-3 and TRBJ2-4; D is uncertain. V lost 0 bases and J 0 bases, leaving 12 bases between the germline ends. Per the germline V gene, CDR1 is LGHNA and CDR2 is YSLEER. The CDR3 covers 17 residues. CDR3 sequence (DNA): TGCGCCAGCAGCCAAGATAAAGAGAGTTTAGCCAAAAACATTCAGTACTTC. It yields the protein CASSQDKESLAKNIQYF.

This clonotype was found a few times. The chain uses TRBV7-2 and TRBJ1-3; 8 bases are a match to TRBD1. With 6 bases clipped from V and 1 base from J, the junction kept 5 bases outside the gene matches. This CDR3 contains 15 residues. Germline V gene sequence: CDR1 SGHTA, CDR2 FQGNSA. DNA of the CDR3: TGTGCCAGCAGTTTACAGGGGGATTCTGGAAACACCATATATTTT. Residues: CASSLQGDSGNTIYF.

The chain recombines TRBV7-2 with TRBJ2-1; D not certain. The length of the CDR3 is 18 residues. V dropped 1 base and J dropped 8 bases, with 24 bases sitting between them. Germline V gene lookup returns CDR1 SGHTA and CDR2 FQGNSA. The CDR3 DNA is TGTGCCAGCAGCTTAGTCGGTTGGTGGGATGTTTTATTCGATGAGCAGTTCTTC. This gives the protein CASSLVGWWDVLFDEQFF.

The gene calls are TRBV15 and TRBJ1-1; no clear D gene. The CDR3 consists of 14 residues. The germline V gene has CDR1 LNHNV and CDR2 YYDKDF (reference sequence). The germline V and J ends were trimmed by 7 bases and 1 base, with 13 bases remaining between them. CDR3: CATTSGVRNTEAFF. The CDR3 DNA reads TGTGCCACCACCTCGGGAGTTAGGAACACTGAAGCTTTCTTT.

This clonotype was seen only a few times. This sequence joins TRBV7-9 and TRBJ2-7; the D gene is possibly TRBD1 (6 bases). This CDR3 contains 15 residues. V lost 2 bases to trimming and J lost 3 bases, with 14 bases between them. Looked up from germline, CDR1 is SEHNR and CDR2 is FQNEAQ (reference sequence). The CDR3 nucleotides read TGTGCCAGCAGCTTATCAACAGGGATCATCTACGAGCAGTACTTC. As protein: CASSLSTGIIYEQYF.

This clonotype occurred a few times. The rearrangement joins TRBV15 to TRBJ2-7, with D possibly matching TRBD2 (7 bases). V lost 5 bases and J 2 bases, leaving 16 bases between the germline ends. Germline-derived CDR1 and CDR2 are LNHNV and YYDKDF (reference sequence). The CDR3 spans 15 residues. This chain's CDR3 is CATSGQRGGAYEQYF. The CDR3 DNA follows: TGTGCCACCAGCGGACAGAGGGGGGGCGCCTACGAGCAGTACTTC.

CDR3 DNA: TGCGCCAGCAGCCTGGACAGGGCCACGGATTGGAAAAACATTCAGTACTTC. This gives the protein CASSLDRATDWKNIQYF. This sequence joins TRBV23-1 and TRBJ2-4; 8 nucleotides agree with TRBD1. TRBV23-1 is given ORF status, its function remaining uncertain. Trimming removed 6 bases from V and 4 bases from J; junction bases left unmatched: 14. The CDR3 length is 17 residues.

V and J are TRBV7-9 and TRBJ2-7; a possible D gene is TRBD1 (6 bases). Germline assignment: CDR1 SEHNR and CDR2 FQNEAQ (reference sequence). Between the trimmed V and J ends, which lost 0 bases and 0 bases, there was a span of 9 bases. This CDR3 is built from 15 residues. CDR3 nucleotides: TGTGCCAGCAGCTTAGCCGGACAGTTCTCCTACGAGCAGTACTTC. Encoded protein: CASSLAGQFSYEQYF.